This TCR beta chain is drawn from a study of OX40 agonist ivuxolimab in advanced cancers. The overall study: Dose-escalation patients were diagnosed with hepatocellular carcinoma, melanoma, renal cell cancer or head and neck cancer. A history of anti-PD-1, anti-PD-L1 or anti-CTLA-4 therapy was acceptable, and about 37% had some. Study-level results: Low normalized T-cell clonal expansion also characterized some of the nonresponders. CD4+ and CD8+ T cells in blood underwent clonal expansion by week 6 at 0.1 to 3.0 mg/kg.

About this clone itself: Its cognate antigen is unknown.

The repertoire was sequenced with immunoSEQ multiplex PCR; TCRdb's copy has only in-frame clones and lacks some. The top ten clones hold more than 3.5% of a sample with about 67,000 clones, around 87% of them seen once. This receptor was obtained from an adult with an advanced solid tumor such as melanoma, head and neck, liver or kidney cancer. The sequencing used CD4+ or CD8+ T cells sorted from blood, collected in a trial of the OX40 agonist ivuxolimab.

CDR3 bases: TGTGCCAGCAGCTTAGCTGACAGGGATGGCTACACCTTC. Amino acids: CASSLADRDGYTF. The J gene is TRBJ1-2, the V gene TRBV7-9; the match to TRBD1 covers 7 bases. This CDR3 region has 13 residues. Germline trimming cut 0 bases from V and 6 bases from J; bases unmatched to any gene: 1. The germline V gene encodes CDR1 SEHNR and CDR2 FQNEAQ (reference sequence).